One TCR beta chain is described in this entry. These data originate in a study of blood T cell repertoires in COVID-19. V lost 1 base, J lost 3 bases, and 7 bases lay in between. The CDR3 is 13 residues long. Germline-derived CDR1 and CDR2 are SGHRS and YFSETQ. The repertoire was sequenced with immunoSEQ multiplex PCR; TCRdb's copy has only in-frame clones and lacks some. The data hold tens of thousands of clones, with approximately 71% observed a single time. The sequence came from a woman aged 45-60 years with acute or convalescent COVID-19. Specimen: peripheral blood. The chain is built from TRBV5-1 and TRBJ2-5; D is possibly TRBD1 (5 bases). The CDR3 coding sequence is TGCGCCAGCAGCTTGACAGGAGAAGAGACCCAGTACTTC. Translated, it gives CASSLTGEETQYF.